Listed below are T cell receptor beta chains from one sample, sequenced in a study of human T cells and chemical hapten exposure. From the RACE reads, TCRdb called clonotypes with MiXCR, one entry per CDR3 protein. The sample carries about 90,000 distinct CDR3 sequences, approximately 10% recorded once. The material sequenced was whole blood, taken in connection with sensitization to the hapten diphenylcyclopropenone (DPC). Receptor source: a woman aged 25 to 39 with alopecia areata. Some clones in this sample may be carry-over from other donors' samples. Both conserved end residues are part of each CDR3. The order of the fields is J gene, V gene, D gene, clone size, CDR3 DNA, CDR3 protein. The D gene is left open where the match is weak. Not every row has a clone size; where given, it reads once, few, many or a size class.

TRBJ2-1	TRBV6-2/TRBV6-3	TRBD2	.	TGTGCCAGCAGTTACGCACTAGCGAACAATGAGCAGTTCTTC	CASSYALANNEQFF
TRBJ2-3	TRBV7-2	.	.	TGTGCCAGCAGCTTAGCTATAGCGGTGGGGACAGATACGCAGTATTTT	CASSLAIAVGTDTQYF
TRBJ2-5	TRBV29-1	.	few	TGCAGCGCCGTCCAGGGACCGCAAGAGACCCAGTACTTC	CSAVQGPQETQYF
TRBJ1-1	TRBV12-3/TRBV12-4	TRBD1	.	TGTGCCAGCAGTCCGGGACAGGGTAGCGGCACTGAAGCTTTCTTT	CASSPGQGSGTEAFF
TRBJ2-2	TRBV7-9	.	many	TGTGCCAGCAGCTCCGGGACATCGAACACCGGGGAGCTGTTTTTT	CASSSGTSNTGELFF
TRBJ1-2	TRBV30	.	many	TGTGCCTGGAGTGCCGGGATTTATGGCTACACCTTC	CAWSAGIYGYTF
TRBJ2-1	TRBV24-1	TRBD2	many	TGTGCCACCAGTGAAACCAGCGGGAGTGGCTCCTACAATGAGCAGTTCTTC	CATSETSGSGSYNEQFF
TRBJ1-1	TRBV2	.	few	TGTGCCAGCAATGGGGCAGTTAACACTGAAGCTTTCTTT	CASNGAVNTEAFF
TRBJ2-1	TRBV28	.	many	TGTGCCAGCAGTCCACCGACGGTCTATGAGCAGTTCTTC	CASSPPTVYEQFF
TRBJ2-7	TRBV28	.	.	TGTGCCAGCCGCAAAGCGTATGTAGCCCACGAGCAGTACTTC	CASRKAYVAHEQYF
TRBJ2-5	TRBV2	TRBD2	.	TGTGCCAGCAGGAGCGGGGGTCAAGAGACCCAGTACTTC	CASRSGGQETQYF
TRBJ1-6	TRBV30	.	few	TGTGCCTGGAGGATACGGACATCCTATAATTCACCCCTCCACTTT	CAWRIRTSYNSPLHF
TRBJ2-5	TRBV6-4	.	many	TGTGCCAGCAGTTCCCGGGGCCCGTCCCAGGAGACCCAGTACTTC	CASSSRGPSQETQYF
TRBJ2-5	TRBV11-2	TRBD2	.	TGTGCCAGCAGCCCCCCGGGACTAGGAGAGACCCAGTACTTC	CASSPPGLGETQYF
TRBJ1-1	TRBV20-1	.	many	TGCAGTGCTAGCCCCGGGGTCAACACTGAAGCTTTCTTT	CSASPGVNTEAFF
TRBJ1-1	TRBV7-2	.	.	TGTGCCAGCAGAGCAGGGCCCGCGAACACTGAAGCTTTCTTT	CASRAGPANTEAFF
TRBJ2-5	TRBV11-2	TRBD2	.	TGTGACAGCAGCTGGGAGGGAGCCTCCCAAGAGACCCAGTACTTC	CDSSWEGASQETQYF
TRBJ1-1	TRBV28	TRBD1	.	TGTGCCAGCAGGGGGAAGACAGGGATCCATCAGAGAGCTTTCTTT	CASRGKTGIHQRAFF
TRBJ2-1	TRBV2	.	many	TGTGCCAGCAGTAGGGGTAATGAGCAGTTCTTC	CASSRGNEQFF
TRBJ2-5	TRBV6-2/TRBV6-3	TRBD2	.	TGTGCCACCGGACTAGCGGGAGGCCAAGAGACCCAGTACTTC	CATGLAGGQETQYF
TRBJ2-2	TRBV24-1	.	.	TGTGCCACCCAATCACTGTCTGGATCCACCGGGGAGCCGTTTTTT	CATQSLSGSTGEPFF
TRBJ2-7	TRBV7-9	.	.	TGTGCCAGCAGCTTCGAGCGGGCCTCCTTCGAGCAGTACTTC	CASSFERASFEQYF